One TCR beta chain is described in this entry. The same CDR3 is also encoded by other DNA sequences in this sample. The CDR3 runs to 14 residues. Trimming at V came to 5 bases and at J to 1 base, leaving 3 bases not matched to a gene. Germline loops: CDR1 SNHLY, CDR2 FYNNEI. This sample was included in a study of blood T cell repertoires in COVID-19. Using immunoSEQ multiplex PCR, the repertoire was profiled, and TCRdb retains in-frame clones only, with some absent. The repertoire holds around 360,000 clones, with 87% as singletons. Living in about 25 US areas, the participants were between about 18 and 95 years of age.

This TCR derives from a man in his forties in a cohort exposed to, infected with or recovered from COVID-19 (not recorded which). What was sequenced was PBMCs or T cells enriched from blood (not recorded which). V usage is TRBV2 and J usage is TRBJ1-2; 8 positions agree with TRBD1. In DNA form, the CDR3 reads TGTGCCAGCAGTCGGACAGGGAGTAACTATGGCTACACCTTC. Protein sequence: CASSRTGSNYGYTF.